This T cell receptor (beta chain) was retrieved from a study of blood T cells in healthy people across ages. This clonotype showed up just a few times. The target antigen is unknown. Whole-study findings and limits: Relative to aged donors, long-lived donors carried more naive CD4+ cells and displayed higher diversity. Naive and antigen-experienced cells could not be conclusively compared, given unsorted PBMCs. Donor CMV status, an unknown factor, possibly confounded changes in expanded clonotypes.

The CDR3 totals 15 residues. V shed 3 bases and J shed 2 bases, with 13 bases lying between them. It was with a sample-barcoded 5' primer and a J-beta primer mix that a second PCR of roughly 7 to 12 cycles was run. TCRdb called the 5' RACE reads again in MiXCR, with one record for every CDR3 protein. The sample has 750,000 to 950,000 distinct CDR3 sequences, about 28% seen once. These data were also reused for a study on T cells of mothers and their children. From that second work: Over five children and their three healthy Caucasian mothers were the donors.

This clonotype was obtained from a woman in her thirties or forties in good health. Sequencing input: blood. The chain combines TRBV12-3 or TRBV12-4 with TRBJ2-5; a weak D match, TRBD2 (7 bases). The CDR3 DNA follows: TGTGCCAGCAGTTTTGTGGGGGGGCGACAAGAGACCCAGTACTTC. This translates into CASSFVGGRQETQYF.